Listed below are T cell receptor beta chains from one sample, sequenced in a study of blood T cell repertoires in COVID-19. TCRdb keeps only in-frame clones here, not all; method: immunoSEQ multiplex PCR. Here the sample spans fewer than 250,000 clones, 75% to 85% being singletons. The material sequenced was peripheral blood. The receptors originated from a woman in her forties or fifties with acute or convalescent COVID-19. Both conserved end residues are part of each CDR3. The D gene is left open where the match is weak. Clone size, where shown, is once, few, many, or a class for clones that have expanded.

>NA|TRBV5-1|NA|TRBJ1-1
TGCGCCAGCAGCTTGTGGGGGGTTACGAACACTGAAGCTTTCTTT
CASSLWGVTNTEAFF
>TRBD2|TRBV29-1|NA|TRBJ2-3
TGCAGCGCCTCCGGGACTAGCGGGAGTCGGCAGTATTTT
CSASGTSGSRQYF
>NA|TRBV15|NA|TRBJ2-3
TGTGCCACCAGCAGTGGTGCGGACACAGATACGCAGTATTTT
CATSSGADTDTQYF
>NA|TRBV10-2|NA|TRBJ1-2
TGCGCCAGCAGTGAGGGGGGGAGGTATGGCTACACCTTC
CASSEGGRYGYTF
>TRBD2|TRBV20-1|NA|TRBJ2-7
TGCAGTGCTAGTCCCTACCGGGGGGGGTCCTCCTACGAGCAGTACTTC
CSASPYRGGSSYEQYF
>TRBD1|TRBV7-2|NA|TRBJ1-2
TGTGCCAGCAGCTCCCGAGGGGGCGACTATGGCTACACCTTC
CASSSRGGDYGYTF
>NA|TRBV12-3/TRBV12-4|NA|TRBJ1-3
TGTGCCAGCAGTTCTGTTGGAAACACCATATATTTT
CASSSVGNTIYF
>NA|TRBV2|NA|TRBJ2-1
TGTGCCAGCAGTGCTACAGGGTACAATGAGCAGTTCTTC
CASSATGYNEQFF
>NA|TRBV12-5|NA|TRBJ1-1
TGTGCTAGTGGGCCCGGGATGAACACTGAAGCTTTCTTT
CASGPGMNTEAFF
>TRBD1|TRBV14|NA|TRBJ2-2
TGTGCCAGCAGCCAGCGCATAGGGGACAGTGTTACCGGGGAGCTGTTTTTT
CASSQRIGDSVTGELFF
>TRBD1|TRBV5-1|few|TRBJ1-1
TGCGCCAGCACGGGCCTCAGGGGGTCTGAAGCTTTCTTT
CASTGLRGSEAFF
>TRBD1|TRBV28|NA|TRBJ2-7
TGTGCCACCTACGGGACAGGGACCTACGAGCAGTACTTC
CATYGTGTYEQYF
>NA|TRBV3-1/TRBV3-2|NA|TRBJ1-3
TGTGCCAGCAGCCGCGACATGGGAAACACCATATATTTT
CASSRDMGNTIYF
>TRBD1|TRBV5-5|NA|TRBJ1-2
TGTGCCAGCAGCCCCAGCGGGACCGGGACAGGGGGCCGACACGGCGGCTACACCTTC
CASSPSGTGTGGRHGGYTF
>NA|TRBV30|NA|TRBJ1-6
TGTGCCTGGTGGGGTCAGGGTCGATCACCCCTCCACTTT
CAWWGQGRSPLHF
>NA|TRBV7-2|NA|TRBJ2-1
TGTGCCAGCAGCTTAGCGGGGGGGCCTAATGAGCAGTTCTTC
CASSLAGGPNEQFF